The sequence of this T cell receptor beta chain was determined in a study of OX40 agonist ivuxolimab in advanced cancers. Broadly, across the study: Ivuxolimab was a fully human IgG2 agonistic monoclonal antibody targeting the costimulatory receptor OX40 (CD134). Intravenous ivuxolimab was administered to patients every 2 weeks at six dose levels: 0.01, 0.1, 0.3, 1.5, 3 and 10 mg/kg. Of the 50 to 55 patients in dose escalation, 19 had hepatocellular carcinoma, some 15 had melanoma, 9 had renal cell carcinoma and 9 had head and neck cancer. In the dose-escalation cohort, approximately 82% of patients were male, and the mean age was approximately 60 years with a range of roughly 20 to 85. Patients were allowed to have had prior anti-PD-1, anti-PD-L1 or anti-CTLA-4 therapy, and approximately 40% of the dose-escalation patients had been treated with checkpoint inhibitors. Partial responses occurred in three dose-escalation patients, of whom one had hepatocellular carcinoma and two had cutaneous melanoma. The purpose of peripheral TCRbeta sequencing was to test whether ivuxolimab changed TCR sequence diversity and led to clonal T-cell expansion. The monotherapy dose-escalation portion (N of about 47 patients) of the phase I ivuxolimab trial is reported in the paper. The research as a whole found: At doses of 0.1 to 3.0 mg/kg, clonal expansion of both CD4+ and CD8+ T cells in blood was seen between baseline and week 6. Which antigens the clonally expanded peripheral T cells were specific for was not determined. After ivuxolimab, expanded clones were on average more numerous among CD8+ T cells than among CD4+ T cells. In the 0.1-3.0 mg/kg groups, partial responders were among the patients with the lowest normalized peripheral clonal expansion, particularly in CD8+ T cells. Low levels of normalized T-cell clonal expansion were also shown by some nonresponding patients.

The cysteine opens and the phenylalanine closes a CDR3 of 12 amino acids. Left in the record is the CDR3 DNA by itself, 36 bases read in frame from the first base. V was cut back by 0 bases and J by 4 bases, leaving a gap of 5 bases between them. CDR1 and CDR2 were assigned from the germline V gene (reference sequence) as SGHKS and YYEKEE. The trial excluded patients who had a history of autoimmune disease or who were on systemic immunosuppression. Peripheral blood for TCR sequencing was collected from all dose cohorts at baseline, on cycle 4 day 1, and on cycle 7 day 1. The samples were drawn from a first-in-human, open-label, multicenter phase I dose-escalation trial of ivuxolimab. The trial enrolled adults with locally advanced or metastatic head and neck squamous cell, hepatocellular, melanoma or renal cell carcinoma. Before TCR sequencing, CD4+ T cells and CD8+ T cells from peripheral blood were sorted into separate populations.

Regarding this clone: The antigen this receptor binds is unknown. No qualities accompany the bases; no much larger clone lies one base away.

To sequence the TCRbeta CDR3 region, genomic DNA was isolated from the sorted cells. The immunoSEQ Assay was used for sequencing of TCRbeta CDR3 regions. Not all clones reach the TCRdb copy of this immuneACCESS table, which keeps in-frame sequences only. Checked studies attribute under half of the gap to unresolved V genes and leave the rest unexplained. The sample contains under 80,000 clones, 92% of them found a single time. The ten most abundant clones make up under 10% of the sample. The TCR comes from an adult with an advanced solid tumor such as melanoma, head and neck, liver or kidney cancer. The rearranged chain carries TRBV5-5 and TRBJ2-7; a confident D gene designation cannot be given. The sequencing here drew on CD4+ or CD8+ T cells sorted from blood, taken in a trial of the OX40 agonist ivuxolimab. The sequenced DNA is TGTGCCAGCAGCTTGGTAGTTTACGAGCAGTACTTC. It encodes CASSLVVYEQYF. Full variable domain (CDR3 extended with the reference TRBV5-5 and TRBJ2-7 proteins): DAGVTQSPTHLIKTRGQQVTLRCSPISGHKSVSWYQQVLGQGPQFIFQYYEKEERGRGNFPDRFSARQFPNYSSELNVNALLLGDSALYLCASSLVVYEQYFGPGTRLTVT.